The clone carrying this TCR beta chain was picked up a small number of times. What it recognizes is unknown. This specimen comes from a study of radiotherapy plus CTLA-4 blockade in lung cancer. The wider study: Objective responses were seen in around a sixth of patients, disease control in more than 30%. Whole-study findings and limits: In blood, tumor-derived TCR clones expanded after radiotherapy plus ipilimumab. With interferon-beta, early dynamics of blood T cell clones were reported to best predict response.

Measured with immunoSEQ multiplex PCR; TCRdb has only the in-frame clones, and not every one. The data show about 51,000 clones, with 77% seen just once and roughly 2.4% held by the top ten. Trimming took off 9 bases at V and 5 bases at J, with 22 bases between the two ends. The CDR3 sequence is 15 residues long. Germline values: CDR1 LNHDA, CDR2 SQIVND (reference sequence). This chain connects TRBV19 to TRBJ1-2, with D maybe TRBD1 (6 bases). Here the sequenced sample was peripheral blood, taken from a patient treated with radiotherapy plus ipilimumab. This TCR derives from a human donor with non-small cell lung cancer whose response to radiotherapy plus ipilimumab could not be evaluated. The CDR3 sequence: CASALARGALYGYTF. The CDR3 DNA follows: TGTGCCAGCGCACTAGCCCGGGGGGCGCTGTATGGCTACACCTTC.